By sample fraction, the clone carrying this T cell receptor (beta chain) is medium-sized. The data are from a study of T cell repertoires in ileal Crohn's disease. This CDR3 comprises 16 residues. Germline assignment: CDR1 LNHDA and CDR2 SQIVND (reference sequence). J gave up 5 bases and V 7 bases, and 8 bases lay outside the gene matches. Sequencing was performed with immunoSEQ multiplex PCR; in TCRdb, only in-frame clones are kept and a portion is missing. The sample contains 7,000 or so clones, 72% of which appear only once. The rearrangement joins TRBV19 to TRBJ1-6, with 10 bases identical to TRBD1. Material for sequencing was ileal tissue. The source of this sequence is an adult with Crohn's disease. CDR3 nucleotide sequence: TGTGCCAGTACTGTAAGACAGGGGGCAGATAATTCACCCCTCCACTTT. The encoded protein is CASTVRQGADNSPLHF.